Following are 6 T cell receptor beta chains from one sample sequenced in a study of OX40 agonist ivuxolimab in advanced cancers. Method: immunoSEQ multiplex PCR; TCRdb's copy keeps in-frame clones and lacks some. The sample has around 94,000 clones; around 86% are singletons. The input for sequencing was CD4+ or CD8+ T cells sorted from blood, taken in a trial of the OX40 agonist ivuxolimab. The receptors shown here come from an adult with an advanced solid tumor such as melanoma, head and neck, liver or kidney cancer.

CDR3 protein: CASSLTGQSYEQYF. In nucleotides, the CDR3 is TGTGCCAGCAGTTTAACGGGACAGTCCTACGAGCAGTACTTC. The V and J genes are TRBV27 and TRBJ2-7, with 7 bases identical to TRBD1. CDR3 length: 14 amino acids. Losses at the gene ends were 2 bases for V and 1 base for J; bases not matched to a gene: 2. The germline gives CDR1 MNHEY, CDR2 SMNVEV (reference sequence).

The rearrangement joins TRBV30 to TRBJ1-2, with a possible D match to TRBD1 (6 bases). V gave up 0 bases and J gave up 6 bases, with 14 bases separating them. The CDR3 totals 14 residues. CDR1 and CDR2 (germline): GTSNPN, SVGIG (reference sequence). For the CDR3, the DNA is TGTGCCTGGAGTGTTGACAGGAACTACGATGGCTACACCTTC. This sequence encodes CAWSVDRNYDGYTF.

The CDR3 here is CASSYRTGTYNEQFF. CDR3 nucleotide sequence: TGTGCCAGCAGTTACCGGACAGGTACCTACAATGAGCAGTTCTTC. This rearrangement joins TRBV6-5 to TRBJ2-1, with 7 positions matching TRBD1. The CDR3 has 15 residues. V shed 2 bases, J shed 2 bases, and the junction held 3 bases outside the gene matches. Germline CDR1 reads MNHEY; CDR2 reads SVGAGI.

This clone was found once. V gene TRBV2 combines with J gene TRBJ1-2, with D maybe TRBD1 (5 bases). The V end lost 5 bases, the J end lost 0 bases, and 16 bases lay between the germline ends. Germline assignment: CDR1 SNHLY and CDR2 FYNNEI. This CDR3 comprises 16 residues. The CDR3 loop reads CASSFTRDVSNYGYTF. The CDR3 nucleotides are TGTGCCAGCAGTTTCACCCGGGACGTCTCTAACTATGGCTACACCTTC.

In its sample, this clone was seen once. The chain employs TRBV5-1 and TRBJ2-7; 8 bases line up with TRBD2. Germline CDR1 SGHRS, CDR2 YFSETQ. This CDR3 comprises 14 residues. The junction had 3 bases not matched to a gene; V was cut back by 2 bases and J by 2 bases. The CDR3 sequence: CASSFGSGAYEQYF. CDR3 sequence (DNA): TGCGCCAGCAGCTTTGGTAGCGGGGCCTACGAGCAGTACTTC.

J is TRBJ1-1 and V is TRBV18; no clear D. The length of the CDR3 is 14 residues. Germline CDR1 reads KGHSH; CDR2 reads LQKENI. V lost 4 bases and J 1 base, leaving 10 bases between the germline ends. CDR3 DNA: TGTGCCAGCTCACTTGCTTCAAAGAACACTGAAGCTTTCTTT. It specifies CASSLASKNTEAFF.